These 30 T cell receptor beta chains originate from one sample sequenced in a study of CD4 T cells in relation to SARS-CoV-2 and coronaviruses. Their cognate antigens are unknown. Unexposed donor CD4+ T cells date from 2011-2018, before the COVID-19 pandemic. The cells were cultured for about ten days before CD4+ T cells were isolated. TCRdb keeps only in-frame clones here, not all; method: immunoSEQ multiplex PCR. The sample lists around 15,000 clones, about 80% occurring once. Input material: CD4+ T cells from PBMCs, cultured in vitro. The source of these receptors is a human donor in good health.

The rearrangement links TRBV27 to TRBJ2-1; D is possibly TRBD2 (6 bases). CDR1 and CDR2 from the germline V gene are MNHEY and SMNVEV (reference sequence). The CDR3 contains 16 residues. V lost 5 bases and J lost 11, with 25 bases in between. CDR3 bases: TGTGCCAGCAGTCCATTGGGCGGGGACGCGGTGGAGAAGCAGTTCTTC. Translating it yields CASSPLGGDAVEKQFF.

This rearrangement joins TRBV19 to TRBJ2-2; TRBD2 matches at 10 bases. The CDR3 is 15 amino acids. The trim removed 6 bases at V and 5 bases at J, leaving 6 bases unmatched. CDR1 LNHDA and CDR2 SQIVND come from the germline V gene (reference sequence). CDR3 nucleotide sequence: TGTGCCAGTAGAAGAAGCGGGAGGGAGACCGGGGAGCTGTTTTTT. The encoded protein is CASRRSGRETGELFF.

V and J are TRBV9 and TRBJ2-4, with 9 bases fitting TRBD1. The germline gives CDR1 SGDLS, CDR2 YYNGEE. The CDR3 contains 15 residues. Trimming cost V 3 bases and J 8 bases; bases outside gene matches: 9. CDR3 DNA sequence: TGTGCCAGCAGCGCACCGGGACAGGGTATCGACATTCAGTACTTC. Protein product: CASSAPGQGIDIQYF. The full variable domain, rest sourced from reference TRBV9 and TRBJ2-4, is DSGVTQTPKHLITATGQRVTLRCSPRSGDLSVYWYQQSLDQGLQFLIQYYNGEERAKGNILERFSAQQFPDLHSELNLSSLELGDSALYFCASSAPGQGIDIQYFGAGTRLSVL.

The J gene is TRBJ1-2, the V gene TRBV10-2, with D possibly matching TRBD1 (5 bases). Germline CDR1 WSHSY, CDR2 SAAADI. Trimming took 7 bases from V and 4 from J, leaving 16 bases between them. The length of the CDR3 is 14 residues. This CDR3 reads CASNDRGVPYGYTF. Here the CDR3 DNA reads TGCGCCAGCAATGATAGAGGGGTCCCCTATGGCTACACCTTC.

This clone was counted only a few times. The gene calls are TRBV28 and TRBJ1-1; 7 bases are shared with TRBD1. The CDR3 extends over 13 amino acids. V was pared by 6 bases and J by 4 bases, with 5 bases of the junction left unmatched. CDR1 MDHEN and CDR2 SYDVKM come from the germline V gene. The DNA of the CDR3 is TGTGCCAGCAGGCAGGGGGTTGGCACTGAAGCTTTCTTT. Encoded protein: CASRQGVGTEAFF.

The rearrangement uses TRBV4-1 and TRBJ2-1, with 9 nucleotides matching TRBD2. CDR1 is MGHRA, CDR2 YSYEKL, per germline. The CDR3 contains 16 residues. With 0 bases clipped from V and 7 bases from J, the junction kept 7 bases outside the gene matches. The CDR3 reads CASSQEVAGVRNEQFF. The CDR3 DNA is TGCGCCAGCAGCCAAGAAGTAGCGGGAGTGAGGAATGAGCAGTTCTTC.

CDR3 nucleotides: TGTGCCAGCAGCGGGATCTTTAGCGGGGAGCTGTTTTTT. Protein product: CASSGIFSGELFF. V gene TRBV5-4 combines with J gene TRBJ2-2; no reliable D call. Trimming pared 4 bases from V and 7 bases from J, leaving 11 bases between. CDR3 size: 13 residues. Looked up from germline, CDR1 is SGHNT and CDR2 is YYREEE (reference sequence).

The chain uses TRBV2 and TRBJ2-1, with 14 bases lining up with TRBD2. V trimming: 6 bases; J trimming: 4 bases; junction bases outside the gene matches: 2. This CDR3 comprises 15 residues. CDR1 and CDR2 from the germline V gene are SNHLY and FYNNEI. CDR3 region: CASRGTSGRYNEQFF. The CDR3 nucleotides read TGTGCCAGCAGAGGGACTAGCGGGAGATACAATGAGCAGTTCTTC.

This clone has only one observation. For the CDR3, the DNA is TGTGCCAGCAGCTTAGTTGGGACAGTCATGAACACTGAAGCTTTCTTT. Its protein is CASSLVGTVMNTEAFF. The chain uses TRBV11-2 and TRBJ1-1, with TRBD1 identical over 7 bases. This CDR3 has 16 residues. V shed 1 base, J shed 0 bases, and the junction held 5 bases outside the gene matches. CDR1 and CDR2 from the germline V gene are SGHAT and FQNNGV.

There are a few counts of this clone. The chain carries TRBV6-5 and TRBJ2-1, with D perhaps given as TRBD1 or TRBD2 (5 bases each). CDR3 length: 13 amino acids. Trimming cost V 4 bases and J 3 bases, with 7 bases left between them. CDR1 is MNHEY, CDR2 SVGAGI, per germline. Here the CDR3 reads CASSWDLYNEQFF. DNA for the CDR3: TGTGCCAGCAGTTGGGACCTCTACAATGAGCAGTTCTTC.

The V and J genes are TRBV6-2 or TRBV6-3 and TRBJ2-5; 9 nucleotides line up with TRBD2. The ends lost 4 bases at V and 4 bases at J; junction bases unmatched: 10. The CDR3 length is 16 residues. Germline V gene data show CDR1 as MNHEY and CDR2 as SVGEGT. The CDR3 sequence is CASSSGSGLAIETQYF. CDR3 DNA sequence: TGTGCCAGCAGTTCAGGGTCGGGACTAGCAATAGAGACCCAGTACTTC.

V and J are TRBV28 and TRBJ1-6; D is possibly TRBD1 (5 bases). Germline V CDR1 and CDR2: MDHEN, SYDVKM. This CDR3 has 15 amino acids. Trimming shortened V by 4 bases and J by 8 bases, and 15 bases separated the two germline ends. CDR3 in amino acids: CASSSLAGLHSPLHF. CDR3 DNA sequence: TGTGCCAGCAGTTCCTTAGCGGGACTCCATTCACCCCTCCACTTT.

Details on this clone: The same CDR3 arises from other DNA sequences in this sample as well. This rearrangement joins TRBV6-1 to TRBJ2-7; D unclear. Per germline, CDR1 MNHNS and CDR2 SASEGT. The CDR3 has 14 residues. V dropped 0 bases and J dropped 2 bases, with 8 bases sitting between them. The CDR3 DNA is TGTGCCAGCAGTGAAGCGGGCAGAGCCTACGAGCAGTACTTC. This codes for CASSEAGRAYEQYF.

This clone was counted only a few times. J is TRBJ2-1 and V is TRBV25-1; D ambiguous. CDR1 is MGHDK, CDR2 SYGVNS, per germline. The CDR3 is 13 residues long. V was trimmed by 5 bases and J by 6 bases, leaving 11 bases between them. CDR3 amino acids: CASSLFVANEQFF. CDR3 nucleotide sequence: TGTGCCAGCAGTTTATTTGTTGCCAATGAGCAGTTCTTC.

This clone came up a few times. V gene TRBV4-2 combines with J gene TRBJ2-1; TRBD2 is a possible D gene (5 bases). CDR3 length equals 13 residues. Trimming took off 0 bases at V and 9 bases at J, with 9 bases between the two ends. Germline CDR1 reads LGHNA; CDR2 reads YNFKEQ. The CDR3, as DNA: TGTGCCAGCAGCCAAGATATTGCGGGTGAGCAGTTCTTC. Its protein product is CASSQDIAGEQFF.

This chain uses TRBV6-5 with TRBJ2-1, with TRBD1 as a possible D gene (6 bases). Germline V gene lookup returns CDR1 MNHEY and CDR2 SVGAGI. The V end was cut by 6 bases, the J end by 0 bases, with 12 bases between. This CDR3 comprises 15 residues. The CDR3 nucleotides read TGTGCCAGCAGACTAACAGGGAACTCCTACAATGAGCAGTTCTTC. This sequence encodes CASRLTGNSYNEQFF.

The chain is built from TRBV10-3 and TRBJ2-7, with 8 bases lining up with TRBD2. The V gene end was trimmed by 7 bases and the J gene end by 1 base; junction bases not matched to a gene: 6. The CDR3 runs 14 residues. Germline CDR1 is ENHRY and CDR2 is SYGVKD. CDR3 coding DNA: TGTGCCATCACTGGTAGCGGGGATTCCTACGAGCAGTACTTC. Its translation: CAITGSGDSYEQYF.

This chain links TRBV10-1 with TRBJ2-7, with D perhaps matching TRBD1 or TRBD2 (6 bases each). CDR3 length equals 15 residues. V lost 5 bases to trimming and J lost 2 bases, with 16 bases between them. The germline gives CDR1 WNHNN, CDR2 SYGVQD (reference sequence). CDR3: CASSPDWGATYEQYF. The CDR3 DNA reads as TGCGCCAGCAGTCCTGACTGGGGGGCAACCTACGAGCAGTACTTC.

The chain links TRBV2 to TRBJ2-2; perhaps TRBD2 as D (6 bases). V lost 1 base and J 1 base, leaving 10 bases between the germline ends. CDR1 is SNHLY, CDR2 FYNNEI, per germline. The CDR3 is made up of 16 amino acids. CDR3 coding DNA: TGTGCCAGCAGTGAAGAGGGTAGCGGGAACACCGGGGAGCTGTTTTTT. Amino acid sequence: CASSEEGSGNTGELFF. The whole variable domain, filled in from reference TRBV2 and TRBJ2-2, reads EPEVTQTPSHQVTQMGQEVILRCVPISNHLYFYWYRQILGQKVEFLVSFYNNEISEKSEIFDDQFSVERPDGSNFTLKIRSTKLEDSAMYFCASSEEGSGNTGELFFGEGSRLTVL.

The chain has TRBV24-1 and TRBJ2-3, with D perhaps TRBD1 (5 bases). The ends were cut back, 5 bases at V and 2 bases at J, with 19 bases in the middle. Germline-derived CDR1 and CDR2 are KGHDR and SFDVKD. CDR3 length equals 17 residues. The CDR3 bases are TGTGCCACCAGTGTCCCAGGGCTCGGTCCCGACACAGATACGCAGTATTTT. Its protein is CATSVPGLGPDTDTQYF.

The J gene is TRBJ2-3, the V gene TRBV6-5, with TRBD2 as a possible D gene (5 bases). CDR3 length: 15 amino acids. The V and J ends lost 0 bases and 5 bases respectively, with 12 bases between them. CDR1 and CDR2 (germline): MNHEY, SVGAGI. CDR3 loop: CASSYSRASGDTQYF. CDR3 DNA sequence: TGTGCCAGCAGTTACTCGAGGGCCTCGGGAGATACGCAGTATTTT.

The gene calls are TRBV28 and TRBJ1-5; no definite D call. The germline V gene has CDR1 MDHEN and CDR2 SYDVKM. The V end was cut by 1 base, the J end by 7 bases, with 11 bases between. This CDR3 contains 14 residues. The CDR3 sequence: CASSLSGSVQPQHF. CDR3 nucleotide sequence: TGTGCCAGCAGTTTATCGGGGTCAGTGCAGCCCCAGCATTTT.

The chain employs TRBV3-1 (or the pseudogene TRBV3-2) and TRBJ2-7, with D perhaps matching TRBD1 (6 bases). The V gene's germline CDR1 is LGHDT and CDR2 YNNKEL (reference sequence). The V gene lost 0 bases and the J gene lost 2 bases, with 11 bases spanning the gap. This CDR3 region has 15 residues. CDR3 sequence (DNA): TGTGCCAGCAGCCAAGATCAAGCAGGGGCCTACGAGCAGTACTTC. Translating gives CASSQDQAGAYEQYF.

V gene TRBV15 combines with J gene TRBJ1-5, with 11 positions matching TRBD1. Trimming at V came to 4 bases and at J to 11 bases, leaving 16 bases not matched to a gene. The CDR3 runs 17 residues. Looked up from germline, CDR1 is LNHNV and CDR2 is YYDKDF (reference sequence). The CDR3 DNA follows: TGTGCCACCAGCATTGAGACGGGACAGGGGGGGATTTTGACCCAGCATTTT. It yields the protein CATSIETGQGGILTQHF.

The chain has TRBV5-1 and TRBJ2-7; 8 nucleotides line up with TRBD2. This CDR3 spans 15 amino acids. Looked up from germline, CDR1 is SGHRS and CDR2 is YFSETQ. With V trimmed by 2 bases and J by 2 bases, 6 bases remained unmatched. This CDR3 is CASSFLREGTYEQYF. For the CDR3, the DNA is TGCGCCAGCAGCTTTTTACGGGAGGGGACCTACGAGCAGTACTTC.

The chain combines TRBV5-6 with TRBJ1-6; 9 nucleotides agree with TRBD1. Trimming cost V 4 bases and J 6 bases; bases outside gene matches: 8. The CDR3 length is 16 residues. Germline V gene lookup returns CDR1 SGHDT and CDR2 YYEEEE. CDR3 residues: CASSPYGGQGNSPLHF. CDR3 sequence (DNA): TGTGCCAGCAGCCCATACGGGGGACAGGGTAATTCACCCCTCCACTTT.

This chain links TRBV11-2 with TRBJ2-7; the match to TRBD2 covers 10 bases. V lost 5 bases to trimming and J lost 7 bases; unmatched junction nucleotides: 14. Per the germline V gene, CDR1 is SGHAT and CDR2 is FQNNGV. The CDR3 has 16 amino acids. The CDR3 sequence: CASSPTTSGLNREQYF. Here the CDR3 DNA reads TGTGCCAGCAGCCCGACGACTAGCGGGCTAAATAGGGAGCAGTACTTC.

DNA of the CDR3: TGTGCCAGCAAACCCACCGGGGTCCATACGGGAAAACTGTTTTTT. This gives the protein CASKPTGVHTGKLFF. The chain recombines TRBV6-5 with TRBJ1-4; D is unresolved. Germline assignment: CDR1 MNHEY and CDR2 SVGAGI. V lost 7 bases, J lost 10 bases, and 22 bases lay in between. The CDR3 spans 15 residues.

CDR3 coding DNA: TGTGCCACCAGTGACCACGGACGGGACAATCAGCCCCAGCATTTT. Protein sequence: CATSDHGRDNQPQHF. The rearrangement joins TRBV24-1 to TRBJ1-5, with D unclear. This CDR3 has 15 residues. CDR1 is KGHDR and CDR2 is SFDVKD in the germline V gene. V shed 4 bases and J shed 3 bases, with 12 bases lying between them.

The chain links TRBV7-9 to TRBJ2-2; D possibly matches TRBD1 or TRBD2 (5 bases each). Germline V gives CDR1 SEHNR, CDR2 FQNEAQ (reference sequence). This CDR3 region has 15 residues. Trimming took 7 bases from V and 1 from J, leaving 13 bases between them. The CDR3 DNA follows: TGTGCCAGCATCTCCGGGACCCTGAACACCGGGGAGCTGTTTTTT. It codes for CASISGTLNTGELFF.